This T cell receptor (beta chain) stems from a study of T cell repertoires in cytomegalovirus infection. One entry per CDR3 protein results from TCRdb running MiXCR on the reads. The sample consists of 100,000 to 150,000 distinct CDR3 sequences, about 31% of them appearing once. Germline values: CDR1 DFQATT, CDR2 SNEGSKA (reference sequence). The CDR3 totals 15 residues. The V segment lost 3 bases and the J segment 3 bases; nucleotides outside the gene matches: 8. Concerning this clonotype itself: Its target is unknown.

The starting material was CD8+ T cells from cultured PBMCs, obtained from culture after CMV antigen stimulation. The sequence derives from a human donor in good health (CMV status not recorded). Some clones in this sample may be carry-over from other donors' samples. The chain couples TRBV20-1 to TRBJ1-5; the match to TRBD1 covers 7 bases. CDR3 region: CSARSAGQFNQPQHF. The CDR3 nucleotides read TGCAGTGCTAGGTCCGCGGGACAGTTCAATCAGCCCCAGCATTTT.